These 21 T cell receptor beta chains were all obtained from the same sample, sequenced in a study of blood T cell repertoires in COVID-19. Repertoires were generated with immunoSEQ multiplex PCR, while TCRdb's copy carries only in-frame clones and drops some. The sample carries some 89,000 clones, around 85% recorded once. Sequencing used peripheral blood. The receptors shown here come from a man between 65 and 80 years old with acute or convalescent COVID-19.

The rearrangement uses TRBV27 and TRBJ2-7; D ambiguous. Germline CDR1 and CDR2: MNHEY and SMNVEV (reference sequence). The CDR3 sequence is 14 residues long. V was trimmed by 5 bases and J by 1 base, leaving 12 bases between them. Written as DNA, the CDR3 is TGTGCCAGCAGTAGGTACCCAGGTTCCTACGAGCAGTACTTC. It yields the protein CASSRYPGSYEQYF.

J is TRBJ2-6 and V is TRBV19; D may be TRBD2 (6 bases). V shed 1 base and J shed 4 bases, with 11 bases lying between them. Germline values: CDR1 LNHDA, CDR2 SQIVND (reference sequence). This CDR3 is 16 amino acids long. The DNA of the CDR3 is TGTGCCAGTAGTATAGTCGGGGGAACCGGGGCCAACGTCCTGACTTTC. This translates into CASSIVGGTGANVLTF.

The chain employs TRBV12-3 or TRBV12-4 and TRBJ2-5; 9 bases line up with TRBD1. Germline trimming cut 7 bases from V and 3 bases from J; bases unmatched to any gene: 3. The length of the CDR3 is 13 residues. The CDR3 nucleotides are TGTGCCAGCACCAGGACAGGGGAAGAGACCCAGTACTTC. Amino acid sequence: CASTRTGEETQYF.

V and J are TRBV6-5 and TRBJ1-2; D gene ambiguous. The germline gives CDR1 MNHEY, CDR2 SVGAGI. The CDR3 spans 12 residues. V was trimmed by 8 bases and J by 2 bases, leaving 9 bases between them. CDR3 sequence reads: CASSTGNYGYTF. The CDR3 DNA reads TGTGCCAGCTCGACCGGGAACTATGGCTACACCTTC.

This rearrangement joins TRBV6-4 to TRBJ1-1; possibly TRBD1 for D (5 bases). The CDR3 runs to 14 residues. Germline CDR1 and CDR2: MRHNA and SNTAGT. Trimming took off 3 bases at V and 0 bases at J, with 8 bases between the two ends. CDR3 sequence: CASSERGLNTEAFF. The CDR3 DNA is TGTGCCAGCAGTGAGCGGGGACTGAACACTGAAGCTTTCTTT.

This clone was observed once. CDR3 protein: CASSWEQARGYTF. The CDR3, as DNA: TGTGCCAGCAGTTGGGAACAGGCCCGAGGCTACACCTTC. The chain couples TRBV28 to TRBJ1-2; D may be TRBD1 (5 bases). The CDR3 length is 13 residues. Germline loops: CDR1 MDHEN, CDR2 SYDVKM. V dropped 4 bases and J dropped 8 bases, with 14 bases sitting between them.

The chain employs TRBV16 and TRBJ1-1; D unresolved. The CDR3 has 12 residues. Germline V CDR1 and CDR2: KGHSY, FQNENV. V lost 4 bases to trimming and J lost 10 bases, with 13 bases between them. CDR3 nucleotides: TGTGCCAGCAGCCGAGGGTCTGGGAGAGCTTTCTTT. Translating gives CASSRGSGRAFF.

This sequence joins TRBV4-1 and TRBJ2-1; D remains unclear. The germline CDR1 and CDR2 sequences are MGHRA and YSYEKL. The CDR3 sequence is 16 residues long. Trimming pared 2 bases from V and 0 bases from J, leaving 11 bases between. The DNA of the CDR3 is TGCGCCAGCAGCCAACCGACGGAGAGCTCCTACAATGAGCAGTTCTTC. Amino acid sequence: CASSQPTESSYNEQFF.

The CDR3 here is CASSVATGHHEQYF. The CDR3 region has the DNA TGTGCCAGCAGCGTAGCTACAGGGCACCACGAGCAGTACTTC. The chain is built from TRBV9 and TRBJ2-7; D may be TRBD1 (6 bases). The CDR3 consists of 14 residues. Trimming pared 0 bases from V and 5 bases from J, leaving 12 bases between. Germline CDR1 is SGDLS and CDR2 is YYNGEE.

The rearrangement joins TRBV27 to TRBJ2-3, with 11 bases aligning to TRBD2. Germline V gene data show CDR1 as MNHEY and CDR2 as SMNVEV (reference sequence). CDR3 length equals 17 residues. V lost 1 base, J lost 1 base, and 4 bases stayed unmatched. CDR3: CASSLLVAGGGTDTQYF. Written as DNA, the CDR3 is TGTGCCAGCAGTTTATTAGTAGCGGGGGGGGGCACAGATACGCAGTATTTT.

The chain links TRBV9 to TRBJ2-5, with 9 positions matching TRBD1. The CDR3 consists of 16 residues. V shed 0 bases and J 0 bases; nucleotides not matched to a gene: 3. Germline CDR1 and CDR2: SGDLS and YYNGEE. The CDR3 DNA reads TGTGCCAGCAGCGTAGGGGACAGGGTCCACCAAGAGACCCAGTACTTC. Protein sequence: CASSVGDRVHQETQYF.

The CDR3 sequence is CASSIQDGAPLHF. CDR3 DNA: TGTGCCAGTAGTATCCAGGACGGGGCACCCCTCCACTTT. V and J are TRBV19 and TRBJ1-6; D is undetermined. Germline V lookup: CDR1 LNHDA, CDR2 SQIVND (reference sequence). This CDR3 has 13 amino acids. V was clipped by 3 bases and J by 11 bases, with 11 bases between them.

This sequence joins TRBV18 and TRBJ1-6, with D maybe TRBD1 (5 bases). V dropped 3 bases and J dropped 7 bases, with 10 bases sitting between them. This CDR3 contains 14 residues. Germline CDR1 reads KGHSH; CDR2 reads LQKENI. This CDR3 reads CASSPTDSNSPLHF. In DNA, the CDR3 is TGTGCCAGCTCACCGACAGACAGCAATTCACCCCTCCACTTT.

This clone was found a few times. V gene TRBV7-9 combines with J gene TRBJ2-1; 7 bases agree with TRBD1. The trim removed 2 bases at V and 8 bases at J, leaving 6 bases unmatched. The CDR3 spans 14 residues. Germline CDR1 is SEHNR and CDR2 is FQNEAQ (reference sequence). The CDR3 bases are TGTGCCAGCAGCTTATCTCGACAGGGCTATGAGCAGTTCTTC. This gives the protein CASSLSRQGYEQFF.

The CDR3 is CASSLPGQGMTYNSPLHF. The CDR3 nucleotides read TGTGCCAGCAGTTTACCCGGACAGGGGATGACCTATAATTCACCCCTCCACTTT. This chain joins TRBV28 and TRBJ1-6; 9 bases agree with TRBD1. J lost 2 bases, V lost 2 bases, and 7 bases had no gene match. The CDR3 is 18 residues long. The germline V gene has CDR1 MDHEN and CDR2 SYDVKM. Together with reference TRBV28 and TRBJ1-6, the CDR3 gives the full variable domain: DVKVTQSSRYLVKRTGEKVFLECVQDMDHENMFWYRQDPGLGLRLIYFSYDVKMKEKGDIPEGYSVSREKKERFSLILESASTNQTSMYLCASSLPGQGMTYNSPLHFGNGTRLTVT.

The rearrangement joins TRBV5-5 to TRBJ1-2; D might be TRBD1 (6 bases). V was pared by 2 bases and J by 8 bases, with 16 bases between. The germline V gene encodes CDR1 SGHKS and CDR2 YYEKEE (reference sequence). The CDR3 spans 14 residues. This CDR3 is CASSLSQGSEGYTF. The CDR3 DNA reads as TGTGCCAGCAGCTTATCACAGGGTTCTGAAGGCTACACCTTC. Full variable domain (rest looked up from reference TRBV5-5 and TRBJ1-2): DAGVTQSPTHLIKTRGQQVTLRCSPISGHKSVSWYQQVLGQGPQFIFQYYEKEERGRGNFPDRFSARQFPNYSSELNVNALLLGDSALYLCASSLSQGSEGYTFGSGTRLTVV.

In its sample, this clone was seen a few times. The chain links TRBV28 to TRBJ2-6; D ambiguous. The germline gives CDR1 MDHEN, CDR2 SYDVKM. V lost 5 bases to trimming and J lost 2 bases, with 10 bases between them. This CDR3 contains 15 residues. CDR3 sequence: CASSPLGPGANVLTF. The DNA of the CDR3 is TGTGCCAGCAGTCCACTGGGCCCTGGGGCCAACGTCCTGACTTTC.

Points on this clone: Other DNA sequences in this sample translate to the same CDR3. The V gene is TRBV3-1 (or the pseudogene TRBV3-2), the J gene TRBJ2-7, with TRBD1 matching 9 bases. From germline, CDR1 is LGHDT and CDR2 YNNKEL (reference sequence). CDR3 size: 15 residues. The trim removed 3 bases at V and 4 bases at J, leaving 7 bases unmatched. The CDR3 loop reads CASSQSGQGLYEQYF. The CDR3 bases are TGTGCCAGCAGCCAGTCCGGACAGGGGTTGTACGAGCAGTACTTC.

This clone has only a few counts. The V and J genes are TRBV2 and TRBJ1-4; D may be TRBD1 (6 bases). CDR3 length: 14 residues. The germline CDR1 and CDR2 sequences are SNHLY and FYNNEI. V was trimmed by 4 bases and J by 10 bases, leaving 16 bases between them. The CDR3, as DNA: TGTGCCAGCAGTGCGGGGCAGGGGAGGGGAAAACTGTTTTTT. Translating it yields CASSAGQGRGKLFF.

As to this clone: The sample contains more than one DNA sequence encoding this CDR3. This chain uses TRBV5-1 with TRBJ2-3; D is ambiguous. The V end lost 2 bases, the J end lost 3 bases, and 7 bases lay between the germline ends. Germline CDR1 SGHRS, CDR2 YFSETQ. This CDR3 contains 13 residues. As DNA, the CDR3 is TGCGCCAGCAGCTTCGGCGGAACAGATACGCAGTATTTT. Translation gives CASSFGGTDTQYF.

The chain joins TRBV6-6 to TRBJ2-2; D perhaps matches TRBD1 (6 bases). The CDR3 has 12 residues. CDR1 is MNHNY, CDR2 SVGAGI, per germline (reference sequence). V was pared by 7 bases and J by 7 bases, with 10 bases between. The CDR3 bases are TGTGCCAGCACAAGGGGGTTCGGGGAGCTGTTTTTT. Its protein product is CASTRGFGELFF.